This passage covers 27 T cell receptor beta chains from one sample sequenced in a study of early T cells in non-severe SARS-CoV-2 infection (dated by TCRdb to 2020 to 2022). Library prep was done by 5' RACE. TCRdb names NextSeq 500 as the instrument used. The public sequencing data were trimmed at Q25 with fastp and processed into clonotypes with MiXCR by TCRdb, which kept only in-frame beta chains. Here each entry gathers all rows of one CDR3 protein and keeps the most common genes and DNA. The sample data list around 88,000 distinct CDR3 sequences, and approximately 15% of these were observed just once. Approximately 7.5% of the sample belongs to the ten largest clones. Sequenced input: whole blood. These receptors were taken from an adult who was a healthcare worker with PCR-confirmed SARS-CoV-2 infection or an uninfected control (not recorded which).

This clonotype was observed a handful of times. The J gene is TRBJ1-1, the V gene TRBV10-2; 8 positions match TRBD1. Germline V gives CDR1 WSHSY, CDR2 SAAADI. The CDR3 spans 13 residues. V lost 8 bases and J lost 4; bases outside the gene matches: 6. The CDR3 DNA sequence: TGCGCCAGCCTTCCGACAGGGGTCACTGAAGCTTTCTTT. Translation gives CASLPTGVTEAFF.

The chain is built from TRBV7-9 and TRBJ1-1, with a tentative D call TRBD1 (5 bases). Trimming cost V 5 bases and J 4 bases, with 17 bases left between them. CDR1 and CDR2 (germline): SEHNR, FQNEAQ (reference sequence). There are 15 residues in the CDR3. The CDR3 sequence is CASSPRQSGGTEAFF. The CDR3 DNA sequence: TGTGCCAGCAGCCCTCGACAGTCGGGGGGCACTGAAGCTTTCTTT.

The chain links TRBV6-5 to TRBJ2-1, with D hard to call. The CDR3 is 12 amino acids. Trimming left V 7 bases short and J 7 bases short, with 11 bases between. Germline CDR1 is MNHEY and CDR2 is SVGAGI. In DNA form, the CDR3 reads TGTGCCAGCATGATTCCCGGGAATGAGCAGTTCTTC. Protein sequence: CASMIPGNEQFF.

This clonotype was counted between two and nine times. The CDR3 bases are TGCAGCGTTGAAGCCCAGGGCCACGAGCAGTACTTC. Its translation: CSVEAQGHEQYF. V and J are TRBV29-1 and TRBJ2-7; D is possibly TRBD1 (5 bases). Germline V gene lookup returns CDR1 SQVTM and CDR2 ANQGSEA. The CDR3 is 12 amino acids. V gave up 1 base and J gave up 5 bases, with 9 bases separating them.

CDR3 nucleotides: TGCAGCGTTGAAGATCCGACAGAAAACATTCAGTACTTC. It specifies CSVEDPTENIQYF. The genes are TRBV29-1 and TRBJ2-4; a possible D gene is TRBD1 (5 bases). V lost 0 bases and J lost 5, with 8 bases in between. Germline CDR1 and CDR2: SQVTM and ANQGSEA. The CDR3 contains 13 residues.

The sample holds a few counts of this clonotype. This sequence joins TRBV29-1 and TRBJ1-1; D may be TRBD1 (6 bases). V lost 6 bases and J 1 base, leaving 12 bases between the germline ends. The CDR3 extends over 13 amino acids. Germline V lookup: CDR1 SQVTM, CDR2 ANQGSEA. Written as DNA, the CDR3 is TGCAGCGTGGCAGACAGGTCGAACACTGAAGCTTTCTTT. It codes for CSVADRSNTEAFF.

This clonotype has just a few counts. This chain connects TRBV20-1 to TRBJ2-7; 12 bases line up with TRBD2. CDR1 is DFQATT, CDR2 SNEGSKA, per germline (reference sequence). The V segment lost 5 bases and the J segment 3 bases; nucleotides outside the gene matches: 5. This CDR3 has 14 residues. The DNA of the CDR3 is TGCAGTGCTTGTAGACTAGCGGGAGTCTACGAGCAGTACTTC. It is translated as CSACRLAGVYEQYF.

This chain joins TRBV2 and TRBJ1-5, with D uncertain. Germline V gene data show CDR1 as SNHLY and CDR2 as FYNNEI. Trimming removed 7 bases at V and 2 bases at J, with 9 bases between. The CDR3 consists of 13 residues. CDR3 amino acids: CASKTDRNQPQHF. Written as DNA, the CDR3 is TGTGCCAGCAAGACGGACCGCAATCAGCCCCAGCATTTT.

The chain uses TRBV5-4 and TRBJ1-1; D perhaps matches TRBD1 (5 bases). Germline-derived CDR1 and CDR2 are SGHNT and YYREEE (reference sequence). V was clipped by 0 bases and J by 4 bases, with 16 bases between them. This CDR3 spans 16 amino acids. CDR3 sequence (DNA): TGTGCCAGCAGCTTGGGCGGGGCCGGTCGTGTCACTGAAGCTTTCTTT. This translates into CASSLGGAGRVTEAFF.

This chain links TRBV5-1 with TRBJ1-3; D call uncertain. CDR3 length: 14 residues. CDR1 SGHRS and CDR2 YFSETQ come from the germline V gene. V lost 3 bases, J lost 0 bases, and 7 bases lay in between. The DNA for the CDR3 is TGCGCCAGCAGCTCTCCGAGCTCTGGAAACACCATATATTTT. It is translated as CASSSPSSGNTIYF.

The table lists this clonotype with a few counts. The gene calls are TRBV5-1 and TRBJ2-7; 11 nucleotides agree with TRBD2. This CDR3 region has 15 residues. V shed 0 bases and J 2 bases; nucleotides not matched to a gene: 1. The germline V gene has CDR1 SGHRS and CDR2 YFSETQ. CDR3 in amino acids: CASSLGLAGTYEQYF. The DNA for the CDR3 is TGCGCCAGCAGCTTGGGACTAGCGGGAACCTACGAGCAGTACTTC.

This clonotype was counted between two and nine times. V gene TRBV10-3 combines with J gene TRBJ1-1; possible D gene TRBD1, 5 bases. CDR1 is ENHRY, CDR2 SYGVKD, per germline. There are 12 residues in the CDR3. The V gene lost 6 bases and the J gene lost 3 bases, with 8 bases spanning the gap. CDR3 nucleotides: TGTGCCATCAGGGGGGATTACACTGAAGCTTTCTTT. It encodes CAIRGDYTEAFF.

V usage is TRBV2 and J usage is TRBJ1-2; no clear D. The CDR3 sequence is 15 residues long. Germline CDR1 SNHLY, CDR2 FYNNEI. With 7 bases removed from V and 1 base from J, the gap between germline ends came to 16 bases. As DNA, the CDR3 is TGTGCCAGCATCCAAACTAGGGAGATTAACTATGGCTACACCTTC. This gives the protein CASIQTREINYGYTF. Using reference TRBV2 and TRBJ1-2 for the parts outside the CDR3, the full variable domain is EPEVTQTPSHQVTQMGQEVILRCVPISNHLYFYWYRQILGQKVEFLVSFYNNEISEKSEIFDDQFSVERPDGSNFTLKIRSTKLEDSAMYFCASIQTREINYGYTFGSGTRLTVV.

This clonotype was seen more than once but under ten times. This sequence joins TRBV12-3 or TRBV12-4 and TRBJ2-7, with D perhaps matching TRBD2 (6 bases). CDR3 length: 13 residues. Trimming stripped 3 bases from V and 0 bases from J, with 6 bases between. The CDR3 region has the DNA TGTGCCAGCAGTTTGACTAGCTCCTACGAGCAGTACTTC. Residues: CASSLTSSYEQYF.

This clonotype was observed many times. This CDR3 is CASSPTSDGQTYEQYF. Here the CDR3 DNA reads TGTGCCAGCAGCCCCACTAGCGACGGGCAGACCTACGAGCAGTACTTC. The rearrangement joins TRBV7-9 to TRBJ2-7; TRBD2 matches at 7 bases. Per the germline V gene, CDR1 is SEHNR and CDR2 is FQNEAQ (reference sequence). After removal of 5 bases from V and 2 bases from J, the junction contained 12 bases not matched to a gene. CDR3 length equals 16 residues. The variable domain in full, with the rest retrieved from reference TRBV7-9 and TRBJ2-7, is DTGVSQNPRHKITKRGQNVTFRCDPISEHNRLYWYRQTLGQGPEFLTYFQNEAQLEKSRLLSDRFSAERPKGSFSTLEIQRTEQGDSAMYLCASSPTSDGQTYEQYFGPGTRLTVT.

This clonotype was seen many times. V and J are TRBV9 and TRBJ2-2; no clear D gene. Germline V lookup: CDR1 SGDLS, CDR2 YYNGEE. The CDR3 contains 15 residues. Trimming pared 0 bases from V and 6 bases from J, leaving 12 bases between. CDR3 bases: TGTGCCAGCAGCGTAGTGGATCGTGGGGCCGGGGAGCTGTTTTTT. Residues: CASSVVDRGAGELFF.

The chain is built from TRBV19 and TRBJ1-5; maybe TRBD1 (5 bases). This CDR3 region has 14 residues. CDR1 and CDR2 (germline): LNHDA, SQIVND (reference sequence). V lost 5 bases and J 1 base, leaving 9 bases between the germline ends. The CDR3 DNA reads as TGTGCCAGTAGTGGGGGAATGAGCAATCAGCCCCAGCATTTT. This translates into CASSGGMSNQPQHF.

This clonotype was observed a handful of times. J is TRBJ2-3 and V is TRBV5-1, with D perhaps TRBD1 (6 bases). CDR3 length: 14 amino acids. Germline-derived CDR1 and CDR2 are SGHRS and YFSETQ. V gave up 2 bases and J gave up 2 bases, with 9 bases separating them. The CDR3 region is CASSLTGYTDTQYF. In DNA form, the CDR3 reads TGCGCCAGCAGCTTAACAGGGTACACAGATACGCAGTATTTT.

This clonotype came up a few times. The chain combines TRBV7-2 with TRBJ1-5, with D unresolved. The CDR3 consists of 18 residues. Trimming took off 0 bases at V and 1 base at J, with 16 bases between the two ends. Germline CDR1 is SGHTA and CDR2 is FQGNSA. CDR3 in DNA: TGTGCCAGCAGCTTAGCGCTAACTGGGTTTTACAGCAATCAGCCCCAGCATTTT. Translated, it gives CASSLALTGFYSNQPQHF. The entire variable domain, with the rest obtained from reference TRBV7-2 and TRBJ1-5, is as follows: GAGVSQSPSNKVTEKGKDVELRCDPISGHTALYWYRQSLGQGLEFLIYFQGNSAPDKSGLPSDRFSAERTGGSVSTLTIQRTQQEDSAVYLCASSLALTGFYSNQPQHFGDGTRLSIL.

Sample share makes this clonotype medium-sized. The V call is TRBV9, the J call TRBJ1-1; TRBD1 might be the D (5 bases). This CDR3 is 11 amino acids long. Germline V lookup: CDR1 SGDLS, CDR2 YYNGEE. V lost 3 bases and J 8 bases, leaving 8 bases between the germline ends. The CDR3 nucleotides read TGTGCCAGCAGCGGGGACGGAGAAGCTTTCTTT. Protein: CASSGDGEAFF.

This clonotype was detected many times. This chain links TRBV7-8 with TRBJ2-1, with D perhaps matching TRBD1 or TRBD2 (5 bases each). Germline-derived CDR1 and CDR2 are SGHVS and FQNEAQ. The CDR3 is 13 amino acids. V shed 2 bases and J shed 15 bases, with 17 bases lying between them. CDR3 in DNA: TGTGCCAGCAGCTTACCCGGGCAGGCAGGGACGTTCTTC. Translating it yields CASSLPGQAGTFF.

This clonotype turned up a few times. V usage is TRBV9 and J usage is TRBJ2-1; 7 bases map to TRBD1. The germline CDR1 and CDR2 sequences are SGDLS and YYNGEE. V dropped 2 bases and J dropped 0; count of bases not matched to a gene: 5. The CDR3 runs to 16 residues. CDR3 nucleotide sequence: TGTGCCAGCAGCGTTGGGGACAGCCGCTCCTACAATGAGCAGTTCTTC. This codes for CASSVGDSRSYNEQFF.

The chain has TRBV7-8 and TRBJ2-7; D unclear. The CDR3 contains 12 residues. The germline CDR1 and CDR2 sequences are SGHVS and FQNEAQ. The V gene lost 5 bases and the J gene lost 4 bases, with 9 bases spanning the gap. The CDR3 spells CASSPALYEQYF. CDR3 DNA sequence: TGTGCCAGCAGCCCCGCTCTTTACGAGCAGTACTTC.

This clonotype was observed a handful of times. The CDR3 nucleotides are TGTGCCAGCAGTTCCGGGGGCGACGAGCAGTACTTC. It translates to CASSSGGDEQYF. The rearrangement uses TRBV27 and TRBJ2-7; TRBD1 or TRBD2 may be the D gene (6 bases each). CDR3 size: 12 residues. Deletions cut 4 bases from V and 5 bases from J, with 9 bases between. The germline V gene encodes CDR1 MNHEY and CDR2 SMNVEV (reference sequence).

This clonotype has more than one count but fewer than ten. The rearrangement uses TRBV11-2 and TRBJ2-3; 7 bases match TRBD2. The V gene end was trimmed by 4 bases and the J gene end by 2 bases; junction bases not matched to a gene: 6. Per the germline V gene, CDR1 is SGHAT and CDR2 is FQNNGV. The CDR3 consists of 15 residues. In DNA, the CDR3 is TGTGCCAGCAGCTATGGCCAGCGGGACACAGATACGCAGTATTTT. It is translated as CASSYGQRDTDTQYF.

There are many counts of this clonotype. The V and J genes are TRBV11-3 and TRBJ2-1; D is unclear. Germline lookup yields CDR1 SGHNT and CDR2 YENEEA. The V end was cut by 4 bases, the J end by 6 bases, with 7 bases between. The CDR3 has 12 amino acids. In nucleotides, the CDR3 is TGTGCCAGCAGCTCGGAATCCAATGAGCAGTTCTTC. Translating it yields CASSSESNEQFF.

This clonotype has at least ten counts. One end of the junction is discordant with germline, which a read error may explain. The chain uses TRBV3-1 and TRBJ1-2; no definite D call. The CDR3 contains 14 residues. Germline values: CDR1 LGHDT, CDR2 YNNKEL (reference sequence). CDR3 in amino acids: CASSQGPGNYGYTF. CDR3 in DNA: TGTGCCAGCAGTCAAGGTCCGGGGAACTATGGCTACACCTTC.